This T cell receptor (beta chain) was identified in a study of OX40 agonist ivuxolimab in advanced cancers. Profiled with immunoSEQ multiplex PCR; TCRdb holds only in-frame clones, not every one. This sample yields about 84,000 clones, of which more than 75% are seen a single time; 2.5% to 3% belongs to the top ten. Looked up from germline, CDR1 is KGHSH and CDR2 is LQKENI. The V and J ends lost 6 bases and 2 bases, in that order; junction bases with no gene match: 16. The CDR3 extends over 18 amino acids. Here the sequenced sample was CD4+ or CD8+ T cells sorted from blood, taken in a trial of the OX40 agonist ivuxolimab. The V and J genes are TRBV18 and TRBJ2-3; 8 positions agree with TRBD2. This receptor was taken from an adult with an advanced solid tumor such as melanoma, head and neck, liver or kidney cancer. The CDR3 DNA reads TGTGCCAGCTCCCTAGCAAGAGACAGCGGGGGTTTCACAGATACGCAGTATTTT. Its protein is CASSLARDSGGFTDTQYF.